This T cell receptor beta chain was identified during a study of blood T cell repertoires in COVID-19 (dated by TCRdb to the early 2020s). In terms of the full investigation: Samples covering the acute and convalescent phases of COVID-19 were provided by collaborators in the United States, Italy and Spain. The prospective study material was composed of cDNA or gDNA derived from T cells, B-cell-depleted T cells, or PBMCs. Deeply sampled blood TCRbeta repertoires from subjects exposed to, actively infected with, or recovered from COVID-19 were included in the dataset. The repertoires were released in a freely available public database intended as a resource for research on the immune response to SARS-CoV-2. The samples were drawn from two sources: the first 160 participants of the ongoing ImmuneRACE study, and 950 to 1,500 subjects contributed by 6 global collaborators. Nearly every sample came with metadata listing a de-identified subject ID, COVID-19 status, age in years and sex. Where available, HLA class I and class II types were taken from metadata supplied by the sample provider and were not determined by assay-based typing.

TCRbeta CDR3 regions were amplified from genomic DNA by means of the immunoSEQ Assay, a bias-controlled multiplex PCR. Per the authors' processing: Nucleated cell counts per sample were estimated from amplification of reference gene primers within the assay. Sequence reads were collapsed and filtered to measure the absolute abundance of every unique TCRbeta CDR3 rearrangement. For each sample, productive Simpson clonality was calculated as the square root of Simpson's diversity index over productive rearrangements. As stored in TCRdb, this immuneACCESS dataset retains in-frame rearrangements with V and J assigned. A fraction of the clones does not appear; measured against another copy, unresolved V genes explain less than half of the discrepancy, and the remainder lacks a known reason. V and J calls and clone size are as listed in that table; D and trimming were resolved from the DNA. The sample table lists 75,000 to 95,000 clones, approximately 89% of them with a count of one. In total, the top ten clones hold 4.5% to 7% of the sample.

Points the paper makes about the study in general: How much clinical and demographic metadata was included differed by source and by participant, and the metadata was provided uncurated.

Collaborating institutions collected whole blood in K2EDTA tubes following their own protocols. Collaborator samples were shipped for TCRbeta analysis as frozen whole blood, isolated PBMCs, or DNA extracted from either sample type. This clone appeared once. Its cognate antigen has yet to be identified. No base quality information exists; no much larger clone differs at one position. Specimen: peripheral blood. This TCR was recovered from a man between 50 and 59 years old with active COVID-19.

The nucleotide sequence reads as follows: TGTGCCAGTCGCGCCGGGACAGGGGCCTCAGATACGCAGTATTTT. Its translation is CASRAGTGASDTQYF. The sequence joins TRBV19 to TRBJ2-3; the junction holds 10 bases that match TRBD1. At the junction V is shortened by 8 bases and J by 4 bases; bases outside the gene matches: 9. CDR1 and CDR2, per the germline V gene (reference sequence), are LNHDA and SQIVND. From cysteine to phenylalanine, the CDR3 is 15 amino acids long. Here the CDR3 DNA is all that survives: 45 bases in frame from base 1.